The source of this TCR beta chain is a study of cytomegalovirus exposure and HLA in healthy donors. Across the whole study: Falling in the Caucasian-associated ancestry cluster were about 80% of a few hundred genotyped donors.

V was shortened by 0 bases and J by 1 base, with 9 bases between the two germline ends. This CDR3 has 16 residues. Germline V lookup: CDR1 ENHRY, CDR2 SYGVKD. Findings of the study overall: It was 150 to 200 TCR beta chains that were listed as cytomegalovirus-associated. In a later analysis, donors in an Asian-associated ancestry cluster reportedly had fewer N-insertions in productive TCRs than the cohort mean.

The PCR employed 60 Vbeta primers together with 13 Jbeta primers. Sequenced by immunoSEQ multiplex PCR; TCRdb stores in-frame clones only, minus some. The data contain about 150,000 clones, approximately 80% of them singletons. Comment on this clone: Its antigen is unknown.

The receptor was derived from a man aged 18 to 35 in good health and CMV-seronegative. Sequenced input: PBMCs. This sequence joins TRBV10-3 and TRBJ2-2; D remains ambiguous. As DNA, the CDR3 is TGTGCCATCAGTGAGTCGTCGGGTTTGAACACCGGGGAGCTGTTTTTT. Translation gives CAISESSGLNTGELFF.